A selection of T cell receptor beta chains follows, all from one sample in a study of blood T cell repertoires in COVID-19. The assay was immunoSEQ multiplex PCR, and TCRdb's table has in-frame clones only and misses some. The sample contains 90,000 to 150,000 clones, approximately 87% of which appear only once. Sample: peripheral blood. All receptors derive from a man aged 60-69 years with acute or convalescent COVID-19. Each CDR3 is given with its conserved first and last residue. D genes are given only for firm matches. The size of a clone is reported for some rows only, either as once, few or many, or as a class for expanded clones.

j_call: TRBJ1-1; cdr3_length: 12; clone_size: .; v_call: TRBV30; d_call: TRBD1; cdr3_nt: TGTGCCTGGAGCACAGGGGAAACTGAAGCTTTCTTT; cdr3_aa: CAWSTGETEAFF
j_call: TRBJ2-7; cdr3_length: 15; clone_size: .; v_call: TRBV5-4; d_call: .; cdr3_nt: TGTGCCAGCAGCTCCAGGGAGGCCCATGGGTACGAGCAGTACTTC; cdr3_aa: CASSSREAHGYEQYF
j_call: TRBJ2-7; cdr3_length: 13; clone_size: once; v_call: TRBV7-8; d_call: .; cdr3_nt: TGTGCCAGCAGCGCTCGGGGCTCCTACGAGCAGTACTTC; cdr3_aa: CASSARGSYEQYF
j_call: TRBJ1-6; cdr3_length: 13; clone_size: .; v_call: TRBV19; d_call: .; cdr3_nt: TGTGCCAGTAGTGGAGGACTAAATTCACCCCTCCACTTT; cdr3_aa: CASSGGLNSPLHF
j_call: TRBJ2-1; cdr3_length: 14; clone_size: .; v_call: TRBV5-1; d_call: TRBD1; cdr3_nt: TGCGCCAGCAGCTTGGGGACAGGGAACAATGAGCAGTTCTTC; cdr3_aa: CASSLGTGNNEQFF
j_call: TRBJ1-4; cdr3_length: 17; clone_size: .; v_call: TRBV4-2; d_call: TRBD1; cdr3_nt: TGTGCCAGCAGCCGAGCACCCAGGACAGGGCCTGGTGAAAAACTGTTTTTT; cdr3_aa: CASSRAPRTGPGEKLFF
j_call: TRBJ2-7; cdr3_length: 15; clone_size: once; v_call: TRBV10-3; d_call: .; cdr3_nt: TGTGCCATCAGTGAGTCCCAGGGATGGAGCTACGAGCAGTACTTC; cdr3_aa: CAISESQGWSYEQYF
j_call: TRBJ1-5; cdr3_length: 15; clone_size: .; v_call: TRBV5-8; d_call: .; cdr3_nt: TGTGCCAGCAGTCGTCACTCCGCTAGCAATCAGCCCCAGCATTTT; cdr3_aa: CASSRHSASNQPQHF
j_call: TRBJ2-4; cdr3_length: 12; clone_size: .; v_call: TRBV19; d_call: .; cdr3_nt: TGTGCCAGTAAAAGGAGTAGTGACATTCAGTACTTC; cdr3_aa: CASKRSSDIQYF
j_call: TRBJ2-1; cdr3_length: 15; clone_size: .; v_call: TRBV7-9; d_call: TRBD2; cdr3_nt: TGTGCCAGCAGCTTAGCACGCAGCGGGAGCAATGAGCAGTTCTTC; cdr3_aa: CASSLARSGSNEQFF